This T cell receptor beta chain was found in a study of blood T cell repertoires in COVID-19. Across the study: Material from acute and convalescent COVID-19 was sourced from the United States, Italy and Spain. T cells, B-cell-depleted T cells, or PBMCs supplied cDNA or gDNA.

Authors' processing steps: Nucleated cell counts were estimated from reference gene primer amplification. Some clones are missing from TCRdb's copy, which holds only in-frame ones; the method was immunoSEQ multiplex PCR. V, J and clone size are those of that table, while D and trimming were read from the DNA. The sample records 45,000 or so clones, 82% being singletons. V lost 4 bases and J lost 5, with 9 bases in between. This CDR3 has 13 amino acids. CDR1 SNHLY and CDR2 FYNNEI come from the germline V gene. This receptor was taken from a woman aged 70-85 years with acute or convalescent COVID-19. V usage is TRBV2 and J usage is TRBJ2-1; D is undetermined. What was sequenced was peripheral blood. CDR3 sequence reads: CASSGAQNNEQFF. As DNA, the CDR3 is TGTGCCAGCAGTGGGGCCCAAAACAATGAGCAGTTCTTC.